This entry describes one T cell receptor beta chain. Antigen: not known. A much more abundant neighbour one base away suggests this may be a read error. This entry belongs to a study of T-cell reconstitution after alpha-beta-depleted transplantation in children. The study's findings and limits: In patients about two months after transplant, alpha-beta T cells reportedly arose from several hundred expanded graft clones. T-cell numbers and diversity, one year after transplant, stemmed largely from T cells that were newly produced. In some patients, recipient T cells and intrathymic progenitors surviving conditioning explained high day-60 diversity.

The CDR3 extends over 16 amino acids. Per germline, CDR1 DFQATT and CDR2 SNEGSKA (reference sequence). Preparing the TCRbeta library involved the use of unique molecular identifiers. TCRdb re-analysed the PCR reads in MiXCR, keeping a single row per CDR3 protein. The table includes 200,000 or so distinct CDR3 sequences, roughly 6.5% detected once. The sample in question was PBMCs, obtained before TCRalphabeta/CD19-depleted stem cell transplant. This receptor was taken from a girl under three years old with combined immunodeficiency, due to receive a stem cell transplant. The genes are TRBV20-1 and TRBJ2-5, with D tentatively TRBD1 (6 bases). The CDR3 protein is CCARVLRQEYQETQYF. DNA for the CDR3: TGCTGTGCTAGAGTCCTTCGACAGGAGTACCAAGAGACCCAGTACTTC.